This T cell receptor (beta chain) was recovered during a study of OX40 agonist ivuxolimab in advanced cancers. Study information: Ivuxolimab, which patients received intravenously every 2 weeks, was dosed at 0.01 to 10 mg/kg. Checkpoint inhibitors had been given previously to about 40% of patients.

Some clones are missing from TCRdb's copy, which holds only in-frame ones; the method was immunoSEQ multiplex PCR. The top ten clones hold 1.1% of a sample with roughly 70,000 clones, approximately 80% of them seen once. This CDR3 has 13 residues. The germline CDR1 and CDR2 sequences are SGHRS and YFSETQ. The germline V and J ends were trimmed by 5 bases and 1 base, with 8 bases remaining between them. Remarks on this clone: Antigen: not known.

Study-level findings and limits: At 0.1 to 3.0 mg/kg and by week 6, clonal expansion occurred in CD4+ and CD8+ blood T cells. The work left the antigen specificity of expanded peripheral T cells undetermined.

J is TRBJ2-3 and V is TRBV5-1, with D possibly matching TRBD1 (6 bases). The TCR originated in an adult with an advanced solid tumor such as melanoma, head and neck, liver or kidney cancer. The sample here was CD4+ or CD8+ T cells sorted from blood, taken in a trial of the OX40 agonist ivuxolimab. CDR3 nucleotide sequence: TGCGCCAGCAGTCCAGGGGGCACAGATACGCAGTATTTT. The encoded protein is CASSPGGTDTQYF.